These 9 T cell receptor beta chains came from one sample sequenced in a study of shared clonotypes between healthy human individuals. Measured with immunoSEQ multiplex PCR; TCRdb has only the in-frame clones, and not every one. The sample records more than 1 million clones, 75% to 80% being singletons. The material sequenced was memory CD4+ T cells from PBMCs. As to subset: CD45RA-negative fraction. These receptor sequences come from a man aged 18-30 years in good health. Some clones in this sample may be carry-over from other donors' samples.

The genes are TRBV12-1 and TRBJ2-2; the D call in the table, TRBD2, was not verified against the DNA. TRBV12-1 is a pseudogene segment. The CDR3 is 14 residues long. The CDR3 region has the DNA TGTGCCAGCAGCCGGGGGGGAGGCCCCGGGGAGCTGTTTTTT. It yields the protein CASSRGGGPGELFF.

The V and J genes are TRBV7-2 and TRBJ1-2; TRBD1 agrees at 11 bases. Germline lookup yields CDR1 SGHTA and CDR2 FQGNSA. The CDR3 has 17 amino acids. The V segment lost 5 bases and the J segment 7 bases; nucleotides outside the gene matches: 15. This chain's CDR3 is CASSQSRTGGEMFGYTF. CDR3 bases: TGTGCCAGCAGCCAATCTAGGACAGGGGGCGAGATGTTTGGCTACACCTTC. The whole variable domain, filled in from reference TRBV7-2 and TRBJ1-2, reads GAGVSQSPSNKVTEKGKDVELRCDPISGHTALYWYRQSLGQGLEFLIYFQGNSAPDKSGLPSDRFSAERTGGSVSTLTIQRTQQEDSAVYLCASSQSRTGGEMFGYTFGSGTRLTVV.

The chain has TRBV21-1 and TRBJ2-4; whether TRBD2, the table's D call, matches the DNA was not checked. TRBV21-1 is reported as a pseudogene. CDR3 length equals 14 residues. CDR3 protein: CASSKGRAKNIQYF. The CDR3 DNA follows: TGTGCCAGCAGCAAAGGGCGGGCCAAAAACATTCAGTACTTC.

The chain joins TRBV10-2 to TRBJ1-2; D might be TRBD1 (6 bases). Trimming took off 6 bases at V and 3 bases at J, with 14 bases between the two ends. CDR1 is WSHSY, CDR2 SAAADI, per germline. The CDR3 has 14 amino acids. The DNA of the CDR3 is TGCGCCAGCAGGAGGGACAATCACGACTATGGCTACACCTTC. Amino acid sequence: CASRRDNHDYGYTF.

The CDR3 sequence: CASKDSWNEKLFF. The DNA for the CDR3 is TGTGCCAGTAAGGACTCATGGAATGAAAAACTGTTTTTT. V is TRBV19 and J is TRBJ1-4; no clear D. CDR3 length equals 13 residues. Germline CDR1 is LNHDA and CDR2 is SQIVND (reference sequence). Trimming took 7 bases from V and 5 from J, leaving 11 bases between them.

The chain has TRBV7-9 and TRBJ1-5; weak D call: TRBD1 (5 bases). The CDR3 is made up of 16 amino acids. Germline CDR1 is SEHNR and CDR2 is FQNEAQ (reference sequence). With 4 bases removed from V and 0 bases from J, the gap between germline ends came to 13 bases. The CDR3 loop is CASSSSGTDSNQPQHF. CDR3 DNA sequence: TGTGCCAGCAGCTCCTCCGGGACGGATAGCAATCAGCCCCAGCATTTT.

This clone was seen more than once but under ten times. Here the CDR3 reads CASSLPPGQGYGYTF. CDR3 coding DNA: TGTGCCAGCAGTTTACCTCCGGGACAGGGCTATGGCTACACCTTC. J is TRBJ1-2 and V is TRBV28; 9 nucleotides line up with TRBD1. From germline, CDR1 is MDHEN and CDR2 SYDVKM. CDR3 size: 15 residues. V gave up 2 bases and J gave up 4 bases; unmatched junction bases: 5.

DNA for the CDR3: TGTGCCAGCAGCGTCCTATTCAAATTACCTAGCTACAGCTCCTACGAGCAGTACTTC. As protein: CASSVLFKLPSYSSYEQYF. The V call is TRBV9, the J call TRBJ2-7, with a tentative D call TRBD2 (5 bases). Germline lookup yields CDR1 SGDLS and CDR2 YYNGEE. This CDR3 has 19 residues. V was pared by 2 bases and J by 0 bases, with 24 bases between.

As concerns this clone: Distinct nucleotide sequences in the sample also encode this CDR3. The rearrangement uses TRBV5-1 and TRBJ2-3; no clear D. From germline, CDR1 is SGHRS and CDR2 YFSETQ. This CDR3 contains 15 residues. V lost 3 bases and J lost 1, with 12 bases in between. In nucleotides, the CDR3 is TGCGCCAGCAGCTGGACGGGCACAGGCACAGATACGCAGTATTTT. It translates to CASSWTGTGTDTQYF. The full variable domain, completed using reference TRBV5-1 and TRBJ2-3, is KAGVTQTPRYLIKTRGQQVTLSCSPISGHRSVSWYQQTPGQGLQFLFEYFSETQRNKGNFPGRFSGRQFSNSRSEMNVSTLELGDSALYLCASSWTGTGTDTQYFGPGTRLTVL.